This T cell receptor (beta chain) was sequenced during a study of blood T cell repertoires in COVID-19. Study as a whole: Acute and convalescent COVID-19 specimens originated in the United States, Italy and Spain.

The length of the CDR3 is 13 residues. Germline CDR1 is SGHRS and CDR2 is YFSETQ. Trimming shortened V by 8 bases and J by 0 bases, and 11 bases separated the two germline ends. There are a few counts of this clone. The repertoire was sequenced with immunoSEQ multiplex PCR; TCRdb's copy has only in-frame clones and lacks some. The sample records under 250,000 clones, roughly 84% being singletons. The source of this sequence is a man aged 45-65 years who had recovered from COVID-19. Sequences were obtained from peripheral blood. V and J are TRBV5-1 and TRBJ1-1, with D unresolved. The CDR3 nucleotides read TGCGCCAGTCAGATTAAGATGAACACTGAAGCTTTCTTT. Protein: CASQIKMNTEAFF.